Listed below are T cell receptor beta chains from one sample, sequenced in a study of CD8 T cells in Susac syndrome. TCRdb passed the immunoSEQ multiplex PCR reads through MiXCR, listing each CDR3 protein once. The sample records 100,000 to 150,000 distinct CDR3 sequences, about 94% being singletons. What was sequenced was CD8+ T cells from PBMCs. Receptor source: a human donor with Susac syndrome. Each CDR3 is given with its conserved first and last residue. The D gene is left open where the match is weak. Clone size is given for some rows only: seen once, a few or many times, or a class if the clone is expanded.

TRBV18	-	once	TRBJ1-3	CASSPDGTSGNTIYF	TGTGCCAGCTCACCCGACGGAACCTCTGGAAACACCATATATTTT
TRBV6-2/TRBV6-3	-	-	TRBJ2-1	CASSISSSYNEQFF	TGTGCCAGCAGTATCTCAAGCTCCTACAATGAGCAGTTCTTC
TRBV7-2	-	-	TRBJ2-7	CASSLFPGSYEQYF	TGTGCCAGCAGCTTATTTCCAGGCTCCTACGAGCAGTACTTC
TRBV28	-	-	TRBJ2-7	CASSFGTPRMAYEQYF	TGTGCCAGCAGTTTCGGGACCCCCCGGATGGCCTACGAGCAGTACTTC
TRBV12-3/TRBV12-4	TRBD1	-	TRBJ2-7	CAINRGMEQYF	TGTGCCATCAACAGGGGAATGGAGCAGTACTTC
TRBV30	TRBD2	-	TRBJ2-1	CAWIFGGRPPFF	TGTGCCTGGATATTCGGCGGGAGACCCCCGTTCTTC
TRBV7-9	TRBD1	once	TRBJ1-5	CASSDRDGSQPQHF	TGTGCCAGCAGCGACAGGGACGGCAGTCAGCCCCAGCATTTT
TRBV4-3	-	-	TRBJ1-5	CASSQGSGVNQPQHF	TGCGCCAGCAGCCAAGGGTCAGGGGTCAATCAGCCCCAGCATTTT
TRBV4-1	TRBD2	-	TRBJ2-7	CASSQVRGREGEQYF	TGCGCCAGCAGCCAAGTCCGTGGGAGGGAGGGCGAGCAGTACTTC
TRBV20-1	TRBD1	-	TRBJ2-1	CSARGTGGDRYEQFF	TGCAGTGCTAGGGGGACAGGGGGCGATCGGTATGAGCAGTTCTTC
TRBV2	TRBD2	-	TRBJ2-7	CASRTSSSGEQYF	TGTGCCAGCAGGACTAGCAGCTCGGGCGAGCAGTACTTC
TRBV4-1	-	-	TRBJ2-3	CASSLSGASTDTQYF	TGCGCCAGCAGCCTTTCCGGGGCGAGCACAGATACGCAGTATTTT
TRBV10-2	-	-	TRBJ1-3	CASSESSNSGNTIYF	TGCGCCAGCAGTGAGTCTTCAAACTCTGGAAACACCATATATTTT
TRBV2	-	-	TRBJ1-1	CASSEARSGRNTEAFF	TGTGCCAGCAGTGAAGCGCGTAGCGGCCGGAACACTGAAGCTTTCTTT
TRBV4-1	-	-	TRBJ2-1	CASSLQGSGNEQFF	TGCGCCAGCAGCCTGCAAGGGTCAGGGAATGAGCAGTTCTTC
TRBV5-6	-	-	TRBJ2-1	CASSRGLGMGEQFF	TGTGCCAGCAGCCGGGGGCTCGGGATGGGCGAGCAGTTCTTC
TRBV12-3/TRBV12-4	-	-	TRBJ1-1	CASSLTAGETEAFF	TGTGCCAGCAGTTTGACAGCGGGGGAAACCGAAGCTTTCTTT
TRBV19	TRBD1	-	TRBJ2-7	CASSPYYRGTYEQYF	TGTGCCAGTAGTCCCTACTACAGGGGGACCTACGAGCAGTACTTC
TRBV29-1	TRBD1	-	TRBJ1-2	CSVEDYVQGDYGYTF	TGCAGCGTTGAAGATTACGTACAGGGGGACTATGGCTACACCTTC
TRBV20-1	-	-	TRBJ1-1	CGGLLVAEAFF	TGCGGGGGGCTTCTGGTCGCTGAAGCTTTCTTT
TRBV20-1	-	-	TRBJ1-6	CSAGPLGYNSPLHF	TGCAGTGCAGGACCTCTGGGGTATAATTCACCCCTCCACTTT
TRBV27	-	-	TRBJ2-7	CASSLTVAYEQYF	TGTGCCAGCAGTTTGACAGTAGCCTACGAGCAGTACTTC
TRBV28	TRBD1	-	TRBJ1-6	CATAGTVYNSPLHF	TGTGCCACCGCCGGGACAGTCTATAATTCACCCCTCCACTTT
TRBV7-8	TRBD1	-	TRBJ1-1	CASSSGTGDVWWNTEAFF	TGTGCCAGCAGCTCGGGGACAGGGGACGTGTGGTGGAACACTGAAGCTTTCTTT
TRBV7-9	-	few	TRBJ2-1	CASGSSYNEQFF	TGTGCCAGCGGGAGCTCCTACAATGAGCAGTTCTTC
TRBV7-2	TRBD2	-	TRBJ2-7	CASSPNPGLATYEQYF	TGTGCCAGCAGCCCCAATCCGGGACTAGCGACCTACGAGCAGTACTTC